The entry below gives a single T cell receptor (beta chain) sequence along with its context. No cognate antigen has been identified for it. One base away there is no much larger clone; base qualities are not given. The data were taken from a study of control samples from healthy donors and cancer patients (dated by TCRdb to about 2020). The V and J ends are trimmed by 2 bases and 0 bases, leaving 13 bases between them. The CDR3 goes from the cysteine to the phenylalanine over 16 residues. Here the CDR3 DNA is all that survives: 48 bases in frame from base 1. As encoded in the germline V gene, CDR1 is MNHEY while CDR2 is SVGAGI. The library was obtained by the immunoSEQ multiplex PCR assay. TCRdb holds this immuneACCESS table with in-frame rearrangements only. Some clones are missing; in checked studies, unresolved V genes explain under half, and the rest has no known cause. In all, the sample holds about 160,000 clones, and around 95% of those were seen once. Approximately 8% of the sample belongs to the ten largest clones.

The origin of this receptor is a woman in her thirties or forties in good health. Sequencing was carried out using blood. In this chain, TRBV6-5 is recombined with TRBJ1-1, and the D gene may be TRBD1, 5 bases matching. For the CDR3, the sequence is CASSYGAGNLNTEAFF. The sequenced DNA is TGTGCCAGCAGTTACGGGGCTGGAAATTTGAACACTGAAGCTTTCTTT.